This T cell receptor beta chain comes out of a study of shared clonotypes between healthy human individuals. CDR1 and CDR2 (germline): SGHTA, FQGNSA. V shed 1 base and J 1 base; nucleotides not matched to a gene: 0. The CDR3 extends over 15 amino acids. Produced via immunoSEQ multiplex PCR; TCRdb's table is partial and in-frame only. The table includes approximately 470,000 clones, more than 75% detected once. This clonotype originated in a woman aged 40 to 50 in good health. Some clones in this sample may be carry-over from other donors' samples. Sequenced: PBMCs. V gene TRBV7-2 combines with J gene TRBJ1-5; 8 bases are a match to TRBD1. The CDR3 nucleotides read TGTGCCAGCAGCTTAGGGACAGGGAGCAATCAGCCCCAGCATTTT. This encodes CASSLGTGSNQPQHF.